A single sample gave rise to the 32 T cell receptor beta chains below, sequenced in a study of T cells after yellow fever vaccination (dated by TCRdb to between 2018 and 2021). In the paper's terms, the treatment or condition label means: live attenuated yellow fever vaccine strain. Libraries were prepared through 5' RACE. Instrument used: Illumina NovaSeq 6000. TCRdb ran its own pipeline on the public reads, namely fastp trimming at Q25 and MiXCR clone calling, and kept in-frame beta chains. Each entry merges the rows of one CDR3 protein and shows their most common DNA and genes. The sample has about 120,000 distinct CDR3 sequences on record, roughly 15% of them singletons. Approximately 39% of the sample goes to the ten largest clones. The sequencing here drew on CD8+ T cells sorted from PBMCs, taken 5 days after the yellow fever booster vaccination. The receptors shown here come from a man between 18 and 35 years old who received the YFV17D yellow fever vaccine.

This clonotype was detected a few times. The chain uses TRBV20-1 and TRBJ2-2; D is possibly TRBD2 (5 bases). Trimming removed 4 bases at V and 2 bases at J, with 14 bases between. The CDR3 is made up of 15 amino acids. CDR1 and CDR2 from the germline V gene are DFQATT and SNEGSKA (reference sequence). The CDR3 DNA is TGCAGTGCTAAGGATGTCGGGGTAAACACCGGGGAGCTGTTTTTT. Translated: CSAKDVGVNTGELFF.

The table lists this clonotype with many counts. This chain links TRBV6-5 with TRBJ2-5; D is possibly TRBD1 (5 bases). The CDR3 sequence is 13 residues long. The germline gives CDR1 MNHEY, CDR2 SVGAGI. Trimming shortened V by 2 bases and J by 4 bases, and 8 bases separated the two germline ends. The CDR3: CASSYDRGETQYF. Here the CDR3 DNA reads TGTGCCAGCAGTTACGACAGAGGAGAGACCCAGTACTTC.

This clonotype was observed a few times. The V call is TRBV9, the J call TRBJ2-3; 8 bases agree with TRBD1. CDR3 length: 15 amino acids. Unmatched junction bases numbered 7, after V lost 3 bases and J lost 4 bases. Germline V lookup: CDR1 SGDLS, CDR2 YYNGEE. In DNA form, the CDR3 reads TGTGCCAGCAGCGGGGGGACAGGACCTGCAGATACGCAGTATTTT. Residues: CASSGGTGPADTQYF.

This clonotype was found once. This chain connects TRBV10-3 to TRBJ2-7; no clear D. CDR1 ENHRY and CDR2 SYGVKD come from the germline V gene. The ends were cut back, 7 bases at V and 0 bases at J, with 16 bases in the middle. This CDR3 spans 15 amino acids. The DNA for the CDR3 is TGTGCCATCAAGCTCGGGCCGGTGAGCTCCTACGAGCAGTACTTC. Residues: CAIKLGPVSSYEQYF.

The V call is TRBV6-5, the J call TRBJ2-3, with D possibly matching TRBD2 (6 bases). The V end was cut by 0 bases, the J end by 2 bases, with 9 bases between. Germline-derived CDR1 and CDR2 are MNHEY and SVGAGI. This CDR3 spans 15 amino acids. The CDR3 DNA reads as TGTGCCAGCAGTTACTCGGGGGGAAACACAGATACGCAGTATTTT. This codes for CASSYSGGNTDTQYF.

In its sample, this clonotype was seen a few times. The rearrangement joins TRBV5-1 to TRBJ2-1, with D unresolved. The germline V and J ends were trimmed by 2 bases and 6 bases, with 6 bases remaining between them. CDR1 and CDR2 (germline): SGHRS, YFSETQ. The CDR3 has 12 residues. This CDR3 reads CASSLATNEQFF. CDR3 nucleotides: TGCGCCAGCAGCTTAGCGACCAATGAGCAGTTCTTC.

This clonotype was detected only a few times. For the CDR3, the DNA is TGTGCCAGCAGCTCACTGGACAGGGGCAGTGGCTACACCTTC. This codes for CASSSLDRGSGYTF. The J gene is TRBJ1-2, the V gene TRBV9; 9 positions agree with TRBD1. The CDR3 loop spans 14 amino acids. Germline V gene sequence: CDR1 SGDLS, CDR2 YYNGEE. The trim removed 4 bases at V and 7 bases at J, leaving 8 bases unmatched.

CDR3 loop: CASSEAVIRGRTFF. The CDR3 nucleotides read TGTGCCAGCAGTGAAGCGGTTATCAGGGGAAGGACTTTCTTT. This rearrangement joins TRBV6-1 to TRBJ1-1, with D tentatively TRBD1 (6 bases). Germline CDR1 reads MNHNS; CDR2 reads SASEGT. This CDR3 comprises 14 residues. Trimming removed 0 bases at V and 12 bases at J, with 17 bases between.

This clonotype has only a few counts. V usage is TRBV29-1 and J usage is TRBJ2-1; D is perhaps TRBD2 (6 bases). Germline V CDR1 and CDR2: SQVTM, ANQGSEA. The CDR3 sequence is 16 residues long. The ends were cut back, 3 bases at V and 7 bases at J, with 22 bases in the middle. The CDR3 region is CSVDEAGPGTRNEQFF. The CDR3 bases are TGCAGCGTTGATGAGGCGGGACCAGGAACAAGAAATGAGCAGTTCTTC.

This clonotype was picked up a small number of times. This sequence joins TRBV4-1 and TRBJ2-3, with unresolved D. V was cut by 0 bases and J by 6 bases, with 19 bases left in between. The CDR3 is made up of 17 amino acids. Germline CDR1 MGHRA, CDR2 YSYEKL. CDR3 sequence: CASSQDMSTEPPDTQYF. The CDR3 region has the DNA TGCGCCAGCAGCCAAGATATGTCCACAGAACCCCCGGATACGCAGTATTTT.

This clonotype was recorded many times. The V call is TRBV9, the J call TRBJ2-3; D may be TRBD1 or TRBD2 (5 bases each). V was cut by 3 bases and J by 0 bases, with 11 bases left in between. The CDR3 consists of 15 residues. Per the germline V gene, CDR1 is SGDLS and CDR2 is YYNGEE. The DNA for the CDR3 is TGTGCCAGCAGCGCCCCCTGGGGGAGCACAGATACGCAGTATTTT. This sequence encodes CASSAPWGSTDTQYF.

V and J are TRBV6-1 and TRBJ2-5; 11 nucleotides line up with TRBD1. Germline lookup yields CDR1 MNHNS and CDR2 SASEGT. CDR3 length equals 16 residues. J was trimmed by 3 bases and V by 6 bases; bases with no gene match: 9. This chain's CDR3 is CASRPGQGAREETQYF. The CDR3 DNA is TGTGCCAGCAGACCCGGACAGGGGGCGAGAGAAGAGACCCAGTACTTC.

This sequence joins TRBV25-1 and TRBJ1-2; D unclear. The CDR3 runs 14 residues. V gave up 4 bases and J gave up 6 bases, with 15 bases separating them. Germline V lookup: CDR1 MGHDK, CDR2 SYGVNS. The CDR3 DNA sequence: TGTGCCAGCAGTGGTTCGTTCACGACCGATGGCTACACCTTC. Translating gives CASSGSFTTDGYTF.

The chain uses TRBV7-9 and TRBJ1-3; D is uncertain. This CDR3 has 14 residues. CDR1 and CDR2 from the germline V gene are SEHNR and FQNEAQ (reference sequence). V was shortened by 1 base and J by 7 bases, with 11 bases between the two germline ends. The CDR3 DNA reads TGTGCCAGCAGCTTAGATCGCGGACTGAACACCATATATTTT. Translated: CASSLDRGLNTIYF. Based on the CDR3 plus reference TRBV7-9 and TRBJ1-3, the full variable domain is DTGVSQNPRHKITKRGQNVTFRCDPISEHNRLYWYRQTLGQGPEFLTYFQNEAQLEKSRLLSDRFSAERPKGSFSTLEIQRTEQGDSAMYLCASSLDRGLNTIYFGEGSWLTVV.

This clonotype was observed a handful of times. The CDR3 nucleotides read TGCAGTGCTAGAGGCCTGGGGGCCTACGAGCAGTACGTC. It codes for CSARGLGAYEQYV. The rearrangement uses TRBV20-1 and TRBJ2-7; perhaps D is TRBD1 or TRBD2 (5 bases each). Germline CDR1 is DFQATT and CDR2 is SNEGSKA (reference sequence). Trimming removed 1 base at V and 2 bases at J, with 9 bases between. This CDR3 region has 13 residues.

The chain joins TRBV10-3 to TRBJ2-2; 12 nucleotides agree with TRBD2. The V and J ends lost 8 bases and 0 bases, in that order; junction bases with no gene match: 13. This CDR3 contains 19 residues. Looked up from germline, CDR1 is ENHRY and CDR2 is SYGVKD. CDR3 DNA: TGTGCCATCGGGGGACGGGGACTAGCGGGTGCCCCGAACACCGGGGAGCTGTTTTTT. As protein: CAIGGRGLAGAPNTGELFF.

The sample holds a few counts of this clonotype. The chain joins TRBV4-1 to TRBJ2-5; 11 bases match TRBD2. The CDR3 length is 17 residues. The J segment lost 4 bases and the V segment lost 0 bases, leaving 7 bases of the junction unmatched. In germline, CDR1 is MGHRA, CDR2 YSYEKL. The CDR3 bases are TGCGCCAGCAGCCAAGAGCTAGCGGGGGGCCTCCGAGAGACCCAGTACTTC. This sequence encodes CASSQELAGGLRETQYF.

The chain combines TRBV12-5 with TRBJ2-5, with D hard to call. The V gene's germline CDR1 is LGHNT and CDR2 FRNRAP. This CDR3 is 11 amino acids long. The ends were cut back, 3 bases at V and 2 bases at J, with 1 base in the middle. In nucleotides, the CDR3 is TGTGCTAGTGGTTTTCAAGAGACCCAGTACTTC. This sequence encodes CASGFQETQYF. Full variable domain (missing parts from reference TRBV12-5 and TRBJ2-5): DARVTQTPRHKVTEMGQEVTMRCQPILGHNTVFWYRQTMMQGLELLAYFRNRAPLDDSGMPKDRFSAEMPDATLATLKIQPSEPRDSAVYFCASGFQETQYFGPGTRLLVL.

CDR3 residues: CASAREETTNTGELFF. DNA of the CDR3: TGTGCTAGTGCCAGGGAAGAGACCACGAACACCGGGGAGCTGTTTTTT. The chain employs TRBV12-5 and TRBJ2-2; TRBD1 is a possible D gene (5 bases). The CDR3 length is 16 residues. V was cut by 7 bases and J by 0 bases, with 15 bases left in between. Germline loops: CDR1 LGHNT, CDR2 FRNRAP. Full variable domain (missing parts from reference TRBV12-5 and TRBJ2-2): DARVTQTPRHKVTEMGQEVTMRCQPILGHNTVFWYRQTMMQGLELLAYFRNRAPLDDSGMPKDRFSAEMPDATLATLKIQPSEPRDSAVYFCASAREETTNTGELFFGEGSRLTVL.

CDR3 DNA sequence: TGCGCCAGCAGCCCGTTGGGTGAAGGGACGGAAAAACTGTTTTTT. It translates to CASSPLGEGTEKLFF. The V call is TRBV4-3, the J call TRBJ1-4, with a possible D match to TRBD1 (5 bases). This CDR3 has 15 residues. The germline V gene encodes CDR1 LGHNA and CDR2 YSLEER. V lost 4 bases to trimming and J lost 8 bases, with 17 bases between them.

This clonotype appeared a few times. V is TRBV7-9 and J is TRBJ2-5; D could derive from TRBD1 or TRBD2 (5 bases each). Germline CDR1 reads SEHNR; CDR2 reads FQNEAQ (reference sequence). The CDR3 is 13 residues long. The V end was cut by 4 bases, the J end by 3 bases, with 9 bases between. The CDR3 nucleotides read TGTGCCAGCAGCTATGGGACGAAAGAGACCCAGTACTTC. Residues: CASSYGTKETQYF.

This clonotype was seen only a few times. J is TRBJ2-3 and V is TRBV5-1; D not resolved. The V gene's germline CDR1 is SGHRS and CDR2 YFSETQ. This CDR3 has 13 residues. Trimming took 2 bases from V and 7 from J, leaving 11 bases between them. The CDR3 protein is CASSLRASHTQYF. DNA for the CDR3: TGCGCCAGCAGCTTACGTGCGTCCCATACGCAGTATTTT.

Ten or more counts support this clonotype. For the CDR3, the DNA is TGCGCCAGCAGCCAAATGCCAGGGACCTCCTACGAGCAGTACTTC. It specifies CASSQMPGTSYEQYF. The chain carries TRBV4-1 and TRBJ2-7; D may correspond to TRBD1 or TRBD2 (5 bases each). This CDR3 is 15 amino acids long. CDR1 and CDR2 from the germline V gene are MGHRA and YSYEKL. Deletions cut 2 bases from V and 0 bases from J, with 11 bases between.

This clonotype was seen more than once but under ten times. At one of its ends the junction is not consistent with the germline gene, which may arise from a read error. The rearrangement joins TRBV7-9 to TRBJ1-2, with TRBD1 identical over 8 bases. Germline CDR1 is SEHNR and CDR2 is FQNEAQ (reference sequence). The CDR3 has 17 residues. The CDR3 reads CACSPAETGVNGFGYTF. The DNA for the CDR3 is TGTGCCTGCAGCCCGGCGGAGACAGGGGTTAATGGGTTTGGCTACACCTTC.

This clonotype was detected only a few times. This chain links TRBV30 with TRBJ1-1; the D is unclear. The CDR3 contains 13 residues. Per the germline V gene, CDR1 is GTSNPN and CDR2 is SVGIG (reference sequence). V dropped 0 bases and J dropped 1 base, with 6 bases sitting between them. Here the CDR3 reads CAWSVGRNTEAFF. CDR3 nucleotides: TGTGCCTGGAGTGTTGGCAGGAACACTGAAGCTTTCTTT. Full variable domain (rest looked up from reference TRBV30 and TRBJ1-1): SQTIHQWPATLVQPVGSPLSLECTVEGTSNPNLYWYRQAAGRGLQLLFYSVGIGQISSEVPQNLSASRPQDRQFILSSKKLLLSDSGFYLCAWSVGRNTEAFFGQGTRLTVV.

This clonotype was counted ten times or more. The chain joins TRBV10-3 to TRBJ2-1; D not certain. The ends were cut back, 7 bases at V and 5 bases at J, with 12 bases in the middle. Germline lookup yields CDR1 ENHRY and CDR2 SYGVKD. The CDR3 sequence is 13 residues long. For the CDR3, the DNA is TGTGCCATCAACGATTACAGTGACAATGAGCAGTTCTTC. As protein: CAINDYSDNEQFF.

This clonotype was counted only a few times. V gene TRBV10-3 combines with J gene TRBJ2-3, with D tentatively TRBD2 (5 bases). The CDR3 runs to 16 residues. Trimming removed 3 bases at V and 3 bases at J, with 16 bases between. Germline V gives CDR1 ENHRY, CDR2 SYGVKD. The CDR3 DNA sequence: TGTGCCATCAGTGATGGACTGAGACTTTCAACAGATACGCAGTATTTT. Protein sequence: CAISDGLRLSTDTQYF.

V gene TRBV4-3 combines with J gene TRBJ2-2; either TRBD1 or TRBD2 may supply D (5 bases each). V lost 2 bases, J lost 7 bases, and 17 bases lay in between. CDR1 LGHNA and CDR2 YSLEER come from the germline V gene. This CDR3 is built from 16 residues. CDR3 loop: CASSQRTGTPLGELFF. The CDR3 DNA reads TGCGCCAGCAGCCAAAGAACCGGGACCCCGCTCGGGGAGCTGTTTTTT.

This clonotype showed up just a few times. V usage is TRBV6-6 and J usage is TRBJ2-5; D is unresolved. Per the germline V gene, CDR1 is MNHNY and CDR2 is SVGAGI (reference sequence). The V end lost 6 bases, the J end lost 5 bases, and 16 bases lay between the germline ends. The CDR3 is made up of 14 amino acids. Written as DNA, the CDR3 is TGTGCCAGCAGCCCTCCCGGAGCATCCGAGACCCAGTACTTC. It yields the protein CASSPPGASETQYF.

This chain's CDR3 is CASSLPGWFQETQYF. CDR3 DNA: TGCGCCAGCAGTCTCCCGGGGTGGTTCCAAGAGACCCAGTACTTC. This chain uses TRBV23-1 with TRBJ2-5; D might be TRBD2 (5 bases). TRBV23-1 is an ORF, with its function uncertain. Trimming took 4 bases from V and 1 from J, leaving 13 bases between them. This CDR3 has 15 amino acids.

In its sample, this clonotype was seen a few times. The J gene is TRBJ1-2, the V gene TRBV7-9, with unresolved D. Germline V gene lookup returns CDR1 SEHNR and CDR2 FQNEAQ (reference sequence). The CDR3 length is 14 residues. V was pared by 5 bases and J by 8 bases, with 18 bases between. CDR3 DNA: TGTGCCAGCAGCCCCAGTGGGGAGCCGCGCGGCTACACCTTC. Its protein is CASSPSGEPRGYTF.

This clonotype was counted a few times. The rearrangement links TRBV5-1 to TRBJ2-5; 12 bases line up with TRBD1. Germline V gene lookup returns CDR1 SGHRS and CDR2 YFSETQ. The CDR3 runs 16 residues. V gave up 4 bases and J gave up 4 bases; unmatched junction bases: 8. Here the CDR3 DNA reads TGCGCCAGCAGCCCGGGACAGGGGGCCTTAGGAGAGACCCAGTACTTC. Residues: CASSPGQGALGETQYF.